Reported below is one T cell receptor (beta chain). It lacks a known antigen. Base qualities were left out, and no much larger clone turns up one base away. Participants in the prospective study were enrolled through a virtual design, were aged roughly 18 to 95 years, and lived in roughly 26 United States geographic areas. Cohort assignment in the prospective study relied on participant-reported clinical history from a screening survey and a study questionnaire. Recovered participants in ImmuneRACE Cohort 3 were defined by two consecutive negative NP/OP PCR tests, clearance by a healthcare professional, or resolution of symptoms. Each participant in the prospective study had whole blood, serum and a nasopharyngeal or oropharyngeal swab collected by mobile phlebotomists. Participants in the prospective study had the option to provide additional blood draws and questionnaires over a roughly 2-month period. Prospective study blood samples were shipped either frozen or at room temperature before DNA extraction.

TCRbeta CDR3 regions were amplified from genomic DNA using the immunoSEQ Assay, a bias-controlled multiplex PCR. The authors' analysis ran thus. The number of nucleated cells in each sample was estimated by amplification of reference gene primers within the assay. To quantify the absolute abundance of each unique TCRbeta CDR3 rearrangement, sequence reads were collapsed and filtered. For each sample, productive Simpson clonality was calculated by taking the square root of Simpson's diversity index across productive rearrangements. The source is immuneACCESS, and TCRdb retained only in-frame sequences with V and J called. Part of the clones is not carried over; for the studies checked, unresolved V genes explain less than half of this, and the remainder is unexplained. The V and J calls and the clone size are those of that table, but D and trimming were determined from the DNA. The table for this sample lists approximately 150,000 clones; roughly 82% of them were counted only once. The ten most abundant clones make up about 15% of the sample.

This sample was included in a study of blood T cell repertoires in COVID-19 (TCRdb year 2020). In terms of the full investigation: Samples covering the acute and convalescent phases of COVID-19 were provided by collaborators in the United States, Italy and Spain. The material from the prospective study consisted of cDNA or gDNA derived from T cells, B-cell-depleted T cells, or PBMCs. Deeply sampled blood TCRbeta repertoires from subjects exposed to, actively infected with, or recovered from COVID-19 were included in the dataset. The repertoires were released in a freely available public database meant as a resource for research on the immune response to SARS-CoV-2. Samples were obtained from the ongoing ImmuneRACE study (first 160 participants) and from over 1,000 subjects provided by 6 global collaborators. The sample metadata nearly always contained a de-identified subject ID, COVID-19 status, age in years and sex. HLA class I and class II types, where available, came from metadata supplied by the sample provider rather than from assay-based typing. Beyond this particular receptor, the publication reports: The amount of clinical and demographic metadata varied by source and participant and was provided uncurated.

The sequencing input was PBMCs or T cells enriched from blood (not recorded which). The origin of this receptor is a man aged 50-59 years who had recovered from COVID-19.

Here the CDR3 is given as CASRKPGQGSGYTF. In nucleotide form, the sequence is TGCGCCAGCAGAAAGCCGGGACAGGGCTCTGGCTACACCTTC. The chain is made from TRBV4-1 and TRBJ1-2, with 9 middle bases fitting TRBD1. Trimming removed 6 bases from V and 7 bases from J; the gene matches leave 9 bases unexplained. Sequences MGHRA (CDR1) and YSYEKL (CDR2) are obtained from the germline V gene. Reading from cysteine to phenylalanine, the CDR3 counts 14 amino acids. Here the CDR3 DNA is all that survives: 42 bases in frame from base 1.